These 27 T cell receptor beta chains were sequenced from one sample in a study of shared T cell receptors in the human thymus. Sequencing used immunoSEQ multiplex PCR; TCRdb keeps in-frame clones, though not all of them. The sample consists of some 640,000 clones, 80% to 90% of them appearing once. The same sample was also used in a study of human thymus T cells.

What was sequenced was thymocytes. These receptors originate from a boy younger than two with a congenital heart defect.

The chain uses TRBV2 and TRBJ2-3; 10 positions match TRBD2. The V gene end was trimmed by 5 bases and the J gene end by 5 bases; junction bases not matched to a gene: 7. CDR1 is SNHLY, CDR2 FYNNEI, per germline. The CDR3 loop spans 15 amino acids. The DNA of the CDR3 is TGTGCCAGCAGTTCTTGGACTAGCGGATTAGATACGCAGTATTTT. This encodes CASSSWTSGLDTQYF.

This rearrangement joins TRBV9 to TRBJ2-5; the D gene is possibly TRBD2 (5 bases). TRBJ2-7 matches the DNA end more closely, so the J call is doubtful. Germline CDR1 is SGDLS and CDR2 is YYNGEE. This CDR3 has 15 residues. The CDR3 is CASSVSVTTYYEQYF. The CDR3 nucleotides are TGTGCCAGCAGCGTTAGCGTGACAACCTACTACGAGCAGTACTTC.

V is TRBV7-9 and J is TRBJ1-2; TRBD1 might be the D (5 bases). V was cut by 1 base and J by 4 bases, with 22 bases left in between. The CDR3 consists of 18 residues. Looked up from germline, CDR1 is SEHNR and CDR2 is FQNEAQ (reference sequence). This CDR3 is CASSLVSQGGLPSYGYTF. In DNA, the CDR3 is TGTGCCAGCAGCTTAGTGTCCCAGGGAGGTTTACCCTCCTATGGCTACACCTTC.

This clone was counted once. The J gene is TRBJ2-7, the V gene TRBV30, with TRBD2 as a possible D gene (5 bases). The CDR3 is made up of 17 amino acids. V was shortened by 0 bases and J by 4 bases, with 22 bases between the two germline ends. CDR1 is GTSNPN and CDR2 is SVGIG in the germline V gene (reference sequence). The CDR3 spells CAWSVLKRSTPLYEQYF. The CDR3, as DNA: TGTGCCTGGAGTGTACTTAAGCGGTCGACCCCTTTATACGAGCAGTACTTC. The whole variable domain, remainder taken from reference TRBV30 and TRBJ2-7, is SQTIHQWPATLVQPVGSPLSLECTVEGTSNPNLYWYRQAAGRGLQLLFYSVGIGQISSEVPQNLSASRPQDRQFILSSKKLLLSDSGFYLCAWSVLKRSTPLYEQYFGPGTRLTVT.

V and J are TRBV15 and TRBJ1-2; D ambiguous. With 0 bases removed from V and 8 bases from J, the gap between germline ends came to 13 bases. This CDR3 has 14 amino acids. Germline lookup yields CDR1 LNHNV and CDR2 YYDKDF (reference sequence). CDR3 sequence (DNA): TGTGCCACCAGCAGAGATAGCCGGCCTGACGGCTACACCTTC. Encoded protein: CATSRDSRPDGYTF.

This sequence joins TRBV5-1 and TRBJ2-6; D not certain. CDR1 and CDR2 from the germline V gene are SGHRS and YFSETQ. The CDR3 is 17 amino acids. Trimming cost V 4 bases and J 0 bases, with 14 bases left between them. CDR3 in amino acids: CASSPAGPGSGANVLTF. DNA for the CDR3: TGCGCCAGCAGCCCCGCAGGCCCAGGCTCTGGGGCCAACGTCCTGACTTTC. Filled out from reference TRBV5-1 and TRBJ2-6, the complete variable domain reads KAGVTQTPRYLIKTRGQQVTLSCSPISGHRSVSWYQQTPGQGLQFLFEYFSETQRNKGNFPGRFSGRQFSNSRSEMNVSTLELGDSALYLCASSPAGPGSGANVLTFGAGSRLTVL.

The chain uses TRBV9 and TRBJ2-7, with a tentative D call TRBD2 (5 bases). Between the trimmed V and J ends, which lost 0 bases and 6 bases, there was a span of 10 bases. CDR3 size: 13 residues. Germline CDR1 reads SGDLS; CDR2 reads YYNGEE. DNA of the CDR3: TGTGCCAGCAGCGTAGGGGGAGTGAGCGAGCAGTACTTC. Amino acids: CASSVGGVSEQYF.

The rearrangement uses TRBV5-4 and TRBJ2-5, with a weak D call TRBD2 (5 bases). The CDR3 is made up of 14 amino acids. V dropped 0 bases and J dropped 4 bases, with 10 bases sitting between them. The germline gives CDR1 SGHNT, CDR2 YYREEE (reference sequence). CDR3 in amino acids: CASSLESEGETQYF. The CDR3 region has the DNA TGTGCCAGCAGCTTGGAATCAGAGGGAGAGACCCAGTACTTC.

The rearrangement joins TRBV5-6 to TRBJ1-3; D is possibly TRBD1 (6 bases). The germline CDR1 and CDR2 sequences are SGHDT and YYEEEE. V was trimmed by 3 bases and J by 0 bases, leaving 10 bases between them. CDR3 length: 15 residues. CDR3 DNA: TGTGCCAGCAGCTGTTGGGACAACTCTGGAAACACCATATATTTT. Amino acids: CASSCWDNSGNTIYF.

This clone has just a few counts. This chain links TRBV28 with TRBJ1-6; maybe TRBD1 (5 bases). Germline-derived CDR1 and CDR2 are MDHEN and SYDVKM. The V and J ends lost 8 bases and 2 bases respectively, with 16 bases between them. The CDR3 contains 16 residues. The CDR3 bases are TGTGCCAGCCGCGGCGATAAGGGGCCCTATAATTCACCCCTCCACTTT. Protein product: CASRGDKGPYNSPLHF.

This clone has only one observation. This rearrangement joins TRBV6-5 to TRBJ1-5; no clear D gene. The germline V and J ends were trimmed by 5 bases and 5 bases, with 16 bases remaining between them. The CDR3 loop spans 15 amino acids. CDR1 and CDR2 from the germline V gene are MNHEY and SVGAGI. The CDR3 DNA is TGTGCCAGCAGTAGGCCGCCTAACTATCATCAGCCCCAGCATTTT. It yields the protein CASSRPPNYHQPQHF.

The chain joins TRBV4-3 to TRBJ2-6, with a tentative D call TRBD1 (5 bases). V lost 0 bases, J lost 1 base, and 13 bases lay in between. Germline assignment: CDR1 LGHNA and CDR2 YSLEER. The CDR3 totals 18 residues. CDR3 nucleotide sequence: TGCGCCAGCAGCCAAGATTCGCCAGGGAATTCTGGGGCCAACGTCCTGACTTTC. Translated, it gives CASSQDSPGNSGANVLTF.

This chain uses TRBV29-1 with TRBJ2-7; 9 nucleotides line up with TRBD1. The CDR3 is 13 amino acids. The V gene end was trimmed by 6 bases and the J gene end by 7 bases; junction bases not matched to a gene: 10. The germline V gene has CDR1 SQVTM and CDR2 ANQGSEA. In DNA, the CDR3 is TGCAGCGTCGGGACAGGGATAGGGGAGGAGCAGTACTTC. Its translation is CSVGTGIGEEQYF.

The rearrangement uses TRBV27 and TRBJ1-1; weak D call: TRBD1 (5 bases). The CDR3 runs to 13 residues. V was shortened by 0 bases and J by 6 bases, with 8 bases between the two germline ends. Germline CDR1 and CDR2: MNHEY and SMNVEV (reference sequence). CDR3: CASSLSDRAEAFF. The CDR3 region has the DNA TGTGCCAGCAGTTTATCCGACAGAGCTGAAGCTTTCTTT.

This clone appeared a single time. The chain combines TRBV7-9 with TRBJ1-1; 7 positions agree with TRBD1. The CDR3 is made up of 15 amino acids. V shed 4 bases, J shed 1 base, and the junction held 6 bases outside the gene matches. The germline CDR1 and CDR2 sequences are SEHNR and FQNEAQ (reference sequence). CDR3 amino acids: CASSSRTGPNTEAFF. CDR3 sequence (DNA): TGTGCCAGCAGCTCAAGGACAGGCCCGAACACTGAAGCTTTCTTT.

The gene calls are TRBV23-1 and TRBJ1-1; D remains unclear. TRBV23-1 has ORF status, its function being uncertain. This CDR3 is built from 15 residues. Deletions cut 1 base from V and 1 base from J, with 10 bases between. The CDR3 reads CASSQFVAENTEAFF. In nucleotides, the CDR3 is TGCGCCAGCAGTCAATTTGTCGCAGAGAACACTGAAGCTTTCTTT.

The CDR3 DNA reads TGCGCCAGCAGCCAAACTAGCGGGATCTCCTACGAGCAGTACTTC. It translates to CASSQTSGISYEQYF. The V and J genes are TRBV5-1 and TRBJ2-7; 10 bases match TRBD2. This CDR3 contains 15 residues. V dropped 4 bases and J dropped 0; count of bases not matched to a gene: 4. Germline V gene data show CDR1 as SGHRS and CDR2 as YFSETQ.

The chain links TRBV5-1 to TRBJ2-6, with D possibly TRBD1 on 5 matching bases. This CDR3 has 16 amino acids. V shed 0 bases and J shed 2 bases, with 9 bases lying between them. CDR1 and CDR2 from the germline V gene are SGHRS and YFSETQ. The CDR3 nucleotides are TGCGCCAGCAGCTTGGAAATGACAGCTGGGGCCAACGTCCTGACTTTC. Protein: CASSLEMTAGANVLTF.

This clone was observed a handful of times. V gene TRBV7-9 combines with J gene TRBJ2-7; the match to TRBD2 covers 7 bases. CDR1 and CDR2 (germline): SEHNR, FQNEAQ (reference sequence). V shed 1 base and J 2 bases; nucleotides not matched to a gene: 5. The CDR3 has 15 residues. CDR3 sequence (DNA): TGTGCCAGCAGCTTAGGCGAACTAGCGACCTACGAGCAGTACTTC. Residues: CASSLGELATYEQYF.

This clone was seen more than once but under ten times. The chain recombines TRBV5-6 with TRBJ2-7, with D perhaps matching TRBD1 (6 bases). Trimming cost V 3 bases and J 6 bases, with 13 bases left between them. This CDR3 spans 13 amino acids. Germline assignment: CDR1 SGHDT and CDR2 YYEEEE. CDR3 loop: CASSCRQAGEQYF. CDR3 bases: TGTGCCAGCAGCTGTAGACAGGCGGGCGAGCAGTACTTC.

The chain couples TRBV6-4 to TRBJ2-7; the match to TRBD2 covers 10 bases. The V gene end was trimmed by 6 bases and the J gene end by 6 bases; junction bases not matched to a gene: 8. Germline CDR1 reads MRHNA; CDR2 reads SNTAGT. The CDR3 runs 14 residues. The CDR3, as DNA: TGTGCCAGCAGCGCGACCGGGACTAGCGTCGAGCAGTACTTC. As protein: CASSATGTSVEQYF.

This clone was observed a few times. The chain employs TRBV19 and TRBJ2-7; D is perhaps TRBD1 (7 bases). There are 12 residues in the CDR3. V was cut by 3 bases and J by 5 bases, with 8 bases left in between. The germline V gene has CDR1 LNHDA and CDR2 SQIVND (reference sequence). Written as DNA, the CDR3 is TGTGCCAGTAGTATCAGGGGGGACGAGCAGTACTTC. This encodes CASSIRGDEQYF.

The genes are TRBV7-8 and TRBJ1-3, with D hard to call. Germline V lookup: CDR1 SGHVS, CDR2 FQNEAQ. The CDR3 is made up of 16 amino acids. The V end was cut by 2 bases, the J end by 3 bases, with 14 bases between. The CDR3 is CASSLKGEDYGNTIYF. CDR3 nucleotide sequence: TGTGCCAGCAGCTTAAAAGGCGAGGATTATGGAAACACCATATATTTT.

This clone has just a few counts. This sequence joins TRBV19 and TRBJ1-4; D is perhaps TRBD1 (6 bases). The CDR3 sequence is 20 residues long. Trimming took 2 bases from V and 0 from J, leaving 22 bases between them. Germline CDR1 LNHDA, CDR2 SQIVND (reference sequence). The DNA for the CDR3 is TGTGCCAGTAGTATATCCCGGTGCCCACAGGGAATTACAACTAATGAAAAACTGTTTTTT. This encodes CASSISRCPQGITTNEKLFF.

The chain couples TRBV5-1 to TRBJ1-6; unclear D gene. V was trimmed by 0 bases and J by 10 bases, leaving 14 bases between them. Germline CDR1 and CDR2: SGHRS and YFSETQ. This CDR3 has 15 amino acids. The CDR3 region is CASSLDSTQESPLHF. CDR3 nucleotide sequence: TGCGCCAGCAGCTTGGATTCCACTCAGGAATCACCCCTCCACTTT.

This chain uses TRBV7-9 with TRBJ1-3, with D unclear. From germline, CDR1 is SEHNR and CDR2 FQNEAQ (reference sequence). The CDR3 consists of 11 residues. V lost 9 bases, J lost 3 bases, and 6 bases lay in between. As DNA, the CDR3 is TGTGCCAGTTTTCGTGGAAACACCATATATTTT. Its translation is CASFRGNTIYF.

The genes are TRBV4-2 and TRBJ2-5, with 11 bases fitting TRBD2. With 4 bases clipped from V and 3 bases from J, the junction kept 7 bases outside the gene matches. The V gene's germline CDR1 is LGHNA and CDR2 YNFKEQ. CDR3 size: 16 residues. The CDR3 nucleotides are TGTGCCAGCAGCCCCGGGACTAGCGGTGCAGAAGAGACCCAGTACTTC. Translated: CASSPGTSGAEETQYF.